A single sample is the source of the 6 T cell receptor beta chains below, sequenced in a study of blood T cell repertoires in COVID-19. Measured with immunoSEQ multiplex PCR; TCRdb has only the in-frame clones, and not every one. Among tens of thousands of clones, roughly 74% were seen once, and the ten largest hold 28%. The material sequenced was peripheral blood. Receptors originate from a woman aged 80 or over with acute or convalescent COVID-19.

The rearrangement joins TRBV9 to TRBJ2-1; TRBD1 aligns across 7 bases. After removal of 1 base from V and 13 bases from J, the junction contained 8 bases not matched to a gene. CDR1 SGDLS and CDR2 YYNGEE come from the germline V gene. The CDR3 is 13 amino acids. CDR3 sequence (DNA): TGTGCCAGCAGCGTACAAGCCGGGACAGTTCAGTTCTTC. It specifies CASSVQAGTVQFF.

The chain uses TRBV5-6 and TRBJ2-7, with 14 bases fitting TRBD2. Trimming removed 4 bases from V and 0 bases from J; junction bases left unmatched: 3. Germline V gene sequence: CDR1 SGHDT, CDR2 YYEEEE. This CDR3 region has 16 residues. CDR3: CASSRGLAGVSYEQYF. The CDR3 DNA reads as TGTGCCAGCAGCCGGGGACTAGCGGGAGTCTCCTACGAGCAGTACTTC.

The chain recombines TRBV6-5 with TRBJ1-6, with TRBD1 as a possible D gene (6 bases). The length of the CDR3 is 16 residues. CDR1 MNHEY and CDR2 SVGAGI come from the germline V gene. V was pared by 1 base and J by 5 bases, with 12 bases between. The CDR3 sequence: CASSYFGGDNNSPLHF. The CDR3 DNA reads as TGTGCCAGCAGTTACTTTGGGGGGGACAATAATTCACCCCTCCACTTT.

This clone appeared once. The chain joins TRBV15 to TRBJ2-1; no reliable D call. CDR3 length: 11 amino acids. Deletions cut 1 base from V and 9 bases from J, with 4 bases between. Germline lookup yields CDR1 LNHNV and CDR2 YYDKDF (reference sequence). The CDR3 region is CATSRVGEQFF. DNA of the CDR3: TGTGCCACCAGCAGAGTCGGTGAGCAGTTCTTC.

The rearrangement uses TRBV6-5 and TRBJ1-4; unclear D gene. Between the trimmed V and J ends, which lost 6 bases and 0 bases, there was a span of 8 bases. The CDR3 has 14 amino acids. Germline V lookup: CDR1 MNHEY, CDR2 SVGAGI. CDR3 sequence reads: CASRSIATNEKLFF. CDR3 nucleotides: TGTGCCAGCAGATCGATAGCAACTAATGAAAAACTGTTTTTT.

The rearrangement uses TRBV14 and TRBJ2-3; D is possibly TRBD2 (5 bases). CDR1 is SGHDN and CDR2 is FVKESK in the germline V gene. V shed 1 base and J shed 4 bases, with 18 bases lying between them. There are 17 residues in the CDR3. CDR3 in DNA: TGTGCCAGCAGCCAAGTATTGACGGGGTTTCTCCCAGATACGCAGTATTTT. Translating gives CASSQVLTGFLPDTQYF.